This T cell receptor beta chain emerged from a study of blood T cell repertoires in COVID-19. This study enrolled people aged roughly 18 to 89 from approximately 24 US geographic areas. In the 2 weeks before study entry, exposed participants met a COVID-19 case, which was PCR-confirmed or clinician-diagnosed. Assay: immunoSEQ multiplex PCR; the TCRdb copy retains only in-frame clones and omits some. The sample comprises more than 110,000 clones, less than 85% of which are singletons, and 1.6% rests with the top ten. The CDR3 contains 15 residues. Germline trimming cut 2 bases from V and 4 bases from J; bases unmatched to any gene: 7. Germline CDR1 MNHEY, CDR2 SVGEGT.

The chain has TRBV6-2 or TRBV6-3 and TRBJ1-2; TRBD1 aligns across 7 bases. The sequenced material came from PBMCs or T cells enriched from blood (not recorded which). This sequence was found in a woman in her late teens or twenties who had been exposed to COVID-19. CDR3 in DNA: TGTGCCAGCAGTTACGGCGACAGGGTGGCCTATGGCTACACCTTC. Amino acids: CASSYGDRVAYGYTF.